This T cell receptor beta chain derives from a study of CD8+ T cells in alopecia areata. About the research overall: Treated patients were given 5 to 10 mg oral tofacitinib twice daily. Whole-study results and caveats: Only a single nonresponder existed, so baseline CD8+ expansion links stay unclear. Numerous clones, expanded in lesions, remained in scalp and blood during tofacitinib.

Once RNA had been extracted, it was reverse transcribed into cDNA to act as the sequencing template. Method: immunoSEQ multiplex PCR; TCRdb's copy keeps in-frame clones and lacks some. The sample yields hundreds of thousands of clones, more than 30% seen once. The treatment here: oral pan-JAK inhibitor, 5-10 mg twice daily. Those with alopecia areata gave lesional scalp punch biopsies and peripheral blood. With 5 bases removed from V and 0 bases from J, the gap between germline ends came to 10 bases. There are 14 residues in the CDR3. The germline gives CDR1 MNHEY, CDR2 SMNVEV (reference sequence). The table lists this clone with a few counts. Its target is unknown.

The sequence came from a human donor with alopecia areata. The material was CD4+ T cells sorted from blood, obtained between weeks 30 and 35, from a patient treated with tofacitinib. The chain is built from TRBV27 and TRBJ1-1, with D perhaps TRBD1 (5 bases). The CDR3 bases are TGTGCCAGCAGTCCAGGGTTTCTGAACACTGAAGCTTTCTTT. The encoded protein is CASSPGFLNTEAFF.